The rows below give T cell receptor beta chains drawn from one sample of a study of blood T cells in healthy people across ages. TCRdb independently ran MiXCR on the 5' RACE reads; one entry per CDR3 protein. In the table there are hundreds of thousands of distinct CDR3 sequences, about 52% of which are singletons. Sequenced: blood. Source of these receptors: a woman aged 55 to 70 in good health. Each CDR3 is given with its conserved first and last residue. D genes are given only for firm matches. Rows give clone size only sometimes, using once, few, many, or a class for an expanded clone.

clone size	V gene	D gene	J gene	CDR3 protein	CDR3 DNA
NA	TRBV6-2/TRBV6-3	TRBD2	TRBJ2-1	CASTGTSGSNEQFF	TGTGCCAGCACAGGAACTAGCGGGTCTAATGAGCAGTTCTTC
NA	TRBV7-2	NA	TRBJ2-5	CASSLVVGVGRLGSETQYF	TGTGCCAGCAGCTTAGTGGTGGGGGTAGGTCGCCTAGGTTCAGAGACCCAGTACTTC
many	TRBV2	TRBD1	TRBJ1-1	CASSGQGNTEAFF	TGTGCCAGCAGTGGACAGGGGAACACTGAAGCTTTCTTT
many	TRBV10-3	NA	TRBJ2-5	CAISESPRGSQETQYF	TGTGCCATCAGTGAGTCCCCTCGGGGTTCCCAAGAGACCCAGTACTTC
NA	TRBV10-2	NA	TRBJ2-2	CASTGSRELFF	TGCGCCAGCACGGGGAGTAGGGAGCTGTTTTTT
few	TRBV27	NA	TRBJ2-1	CASSSLGGNGNEQFF	TGTGCCAGCAGTTCCCTAGGGGGAAACGGGAATGAGCAGTTCTTC
few	TRBV20-1	NA	TRBJ2-3	CSAPPVGLDTQYF	TGCAGTGCCCCACCCGTGGGACTAGATACGCAGTATTTT
NA	TRBV7-3	NA	TRBJ1-1	CASSLAGWTEAFF	TGTGCCAGCAGCTTGGCGGGATGGACTGAAGCTTTCTTT
NA	TRBV10-3	TRBD2	TRBJ2-1	CAISRLAGEGNEQFF	TGTGCCATCAGCCGACTAGCGGGAGAAGGCAATGAGCAGTTCTTC
NA	TRBV15	NA	TRBJ1-1	CATSRGTYTEAFF	TGTGCCACCAGCAGGGGGACCTACACTGAAGCTTTCTTT
few	TRBV20-1	TRBD2	TRBJ2-1	CSAAAGAYNEQFF	TGCAGTGCAGCAGCGGGGGCCTACAATGAGCAGTTCTTC
NA	TRBV6-1	NA	TRBJ2-1	CASTRLGGAYNEQFF	TGTGCCAGCACCCGACTAGGAGGGGCCTACAATGAGCAGTTCTTC
few	TRBV27	NA	TRBJ2-5	CASSWGRAQETQYF	TGTGCCAGCAGTTGGGGACGGGCCCAAGAGACCCAGTACTTC
NA	TRBV29-1	NA	TRBJ2-5	CSVEGERKTQYF	TGCAGCGTTGAAGGGGAGAGGAAGACCCAGTACTTC
NA	TRBV14	NA	TRBJ2-5	CASSRGGKETQYF	TGTGCCAGCAGCCGGGGTGGGAAAGAGACCCAGTACTTC
NA	TRBV20-1	TRBD2	TRBJ2-1	CSASSREGKREQFF	TGCAGTGCTAGTTCGCGGGAGGGGAAAAGAGAGCAGTTCTTC
many	TRBV15	TRBD1	TRBJ1-2	CATSRQPGQAGGYTF	TGTGCCACCAGCAGACAGCCGGGACAGGCGGGTGGCTACACCTTC
NA	TRBV3-1	TRBD2	TRBJ2-6	CASSPRGVSGANVLTF	TGTGCCAGCAGCCCCCGGGGGGTCTCTGGGGCCAACGTCCTGACTTTC
NA	TRBV7-8	NA	TRBJ2-5	CAGSLGLGVGRLETQYF	TGTGCCGGCAGCTTAGGTCTAGGAGTGGGGAGGTTAGAGACCCAGTACTTC
NA	TRBV5-1	TRBD2	TRBJ2-1	CASSLEAGGGYNEQFF	TGCGCCAGCAGCTTGGAGGCTGGCGGGGGCTACAATGAGCAGTTCTTC
NA	TRBV9	TRBD2	TRBJ2-3	CASSYTSGRHTDTQYF	TGTGCCAGCAGCTACACTAGCGGGCGACACACAGATACGCAGTATTTT
NA	TRBV5-1	TRBD2	TRBJ2-7	CASSSSGLVGYEQYF	TGCGCCAGCAGCTCCTCCGGACTAGTAGGGTACGAGCAGTACTTC
NA	TRBV19	TRBD2	TRBJ2-7	CASKASGRGRDYEQYF	TGTGCCAGTAAGGCTAGCGGGAGGGGAAGGGACTACGAGCAGTACTTC
NA	TRBV7-3	TRBD2	TRBJ2-1	CASSLAGSTLNEQFF	TGTGCCAGCAGCCTAGCGGGATCCACGCTCAATGAGCAGTTCTTC
once	TRBV12-3/TRBV12-4	NA	TRBJ1-4	CASSLALGQRTTNEKLFF	TGTGCCAGCAGTTTAGCGCTAGGACAGCGAACCACTAATGAAAAACTGTTTTTT
NA	TRBV29-1	NA	TRBJ2-5	CSVGDRTEETQYF	TGCAGCGTTGGAGATAGGACTGAAGAGACCCAGTACTTC
few	TRBV7-2	NA	TRBJ2-5	CASSPGTRGETQYF	TGTGCCAGCAGCCCCGGGACACGGGGCGAGACCCAGTACTTC
few	TRBV20-1	NA	TRBJ2-7	CSASAQSTQQYF	TGCAGTGCTAGTGCACAGTCTACGCAGCAGTACTTC
NA	TRBV12-3/TRBV12-4	NA	TRBJ2-5	CASSFSGRLQETQYF	TGTGCCAGCAGTTTCAGCGGAAGGCTCCAAGAGACCCAGTACTTC
NA	TRBV4-1	NA	TRBJ2-3	CASSRDSLGTDTQYF	TGCGCCAGCAGCCGGGACTCCTTGGGCACAGATACGCAGTATTTT
NA	TRBV28	NA	TRBJ2-5	CASSFPYF	TGTGCCAGCAGTTTCCCGTACTTC
NA	TRBV28	NA	TRBJ2-5	CASSFDWAQRQETQYF	TGTGCCAGCAGTTTCGATTGGGCCCAACGGCAAGAGACCCAGTACTTC
few	TRBV2	NA	TRBJ2-1	CASSGRQGVYNEQFF	TGTGCCAGCAGTGGTCGGCAGGGTGTCTACAATGAGCAGTTCTTC
NA	TRBV20-1	NA	TRBJ2-7	CSAPDSFSYEQYF	TGCAGTGCCCCGGACAGCTTTTCCTACGAGCAGTACTTC
few	TRBV14	NA	TRBJ1-2	CASSQTPTRYTF	TGTGCCAGCAGCCAAACGCCCACGCGCTACACCTTC
NA	TRBV7-9	NA	TRBJ1-6	CASSLGSSGPGSPLHF	TGTGCCAGCAGCTTAGGGTCGTCAGGGCCGGGTTCACCCCTCCACTTT
few	TRBV5-5	NA	TRBJ2-5	CASSLVPTGPQETQYF	TGTGCCAGCAGCTTGGTTCCGACAGGCCCCCAAGAGACCCAGTACTTC
NA	TRBV3-1	TRBD1	TRBJ2-6	CASSLEGAQGANVLTF	TGTGCCAGCAGCCTTGAGGGGGCGCAAGGGGCCAACGTCCTGACTTTC
once	TRBV7-2	NA	TRBJ2-1	CASSLGRVSHNEQFF	TGTGCCAGCAGCTTAGGTCGGGTTTCCCACAATGAGCAGTTCTTC
NA	TRBV4-3	TRBD1	TRBJ1-4	CASSQDQGTGFNEKLFF	TGCGCCAGCAGCCAAGATCAAGGGACAGGGTTTAATGAAAAACTGTTTTTT
many	TRBV29-1	TRBD2	TRBJ2-3	CSVAGLAGSTDTQYF	TGCAGCGTCGCCGGACTAGCGGGTAGCACAGATACGCAGTATTTT
NA	TRBV6-6	TRBD1	TRBJ1-2	CASREGGSGYGYTF	TGTGCCAGCAGAGAAGGGGGCTCCGGCTATGGCTACACCTTC
once	TRBV20-1	NA	TRBJ1-5	CSASPRNWGNQPQHF	TGCAGTGCTAGTCCGAGGAATTGGGGCAATCAGCCCCAGCATTTT
NA	TRBV28	NA	TRBJ2-6	CASRGRSNSGANVLTF	TGTGCCAGCCGGGGACGTTCAAACTCTGGGGCCAACGTCCTGACTTTC